This passage covers 20 T cell receptor beta chains from one sample sequenced in a study of T cell responses to AZD1222 COVID-19 vaccine. Sequencing was performed with immunoSEQ multiplex PCR; in TCRdb, only in-frame clones are kept and a portion is missing. The table records 95,000 to 150,000 clones, more than 80% of them present only once. This sample comprised peripheral blood, obtained on day 0 of AZD1222 vaccination. Every receptor here comes from an adult in good health.

J is TRBJ2-3 and V is TRBV5-1; 7 bases fit TRBD2. Germline values: CDR1 SGHRS, CDR2 YFSETQ. This CDR3 contains 15 residues. V was pared by 3 bases and J by 2 bases, with 6 bases of the junction left unmatched. CDR3 coding DNA: TGCGCCAGCAGCTCCCTAGCGGTCCACACAGATACGCAGTATTTT. Translation: CASSSLAVHTDTQYF.

This clone appeared once. The rearrangement uses TRBV9 and TRBJ2-1; TRBD2 matches at 8 bases. The ends lost 0 bases at V and 10 bases at J; junction bases unmatched: 15. CDR1 is SGDLS, CDR2 YYNGEE, per germline. This CDR3 contains 17 residues. The CDR3 DNA reads as TGTGCCAGCAGCGTAGGGACAGCGGGAGAAGGGGTCAGAGAGCAGTTCTTC. It is translated as CASSVGTAGEGVREQFF.

V and J are TRBV9 and TRBJ1-2; weak D call: TRBD1 (6 bases). Trimming removed 4 bases at V and 2 bases at J, with 12 bases between. The CDR3 loop spans 14 amino acids. Germline CDR1 SGDLS, CDR2 YYNGEE. This CDR3 is CASSPGTLNYGYTF. DNA of the CDR3: TGTGCCAGCAGCCCAGGGACACTAAACTATGGCTACACCTTC.

The V gene is TRBV27, the J gene TRBJ2-1; D remains ambiguous. V was clipped by 10 bases and J by 5 bases, with 12 bases between them. The germline gives CDR1 MNHEY, CDR2 SMNVEV (reference sequence). The CDR3 runs 12 residues. The CDR3 coding sequence is TGTGCCACCTTGGACCCCCACAATGAGCAGTTCTTC. The encoded protein is CATLDPHNEQFF.

This sequence joins TRBV7-2 and TRBJ1-1; maybe TRBD1 (6 bases). CDR3 length equals 16 residues. The germline V and J ends were trimmed by 1 base and 3 bases, with 15 bases remaining between them. Germline CDR1 reads SGHTA; CDR2 reads FQGNSA. The CDR3 region has the DNA TGTGCCAGCAGCTTAGTGGATGCAGGGGAGGACACTGAAGCTTTCTTT. It translates to CASSLVDAGEDTEAFF.

V usage is TRBV7-3 and J usage is TRBJ2-7; D possibly uses TRBD1 or TRBD2 (5 bases each). Germline V gives CDR1 SGHTA, CDR2 FQGTGA. The length of the CDR3 is 17 residues. The ends were cut back, 2 bases at V and 3 bases at J, with 20 bases in the middle. CDR3 nucleotide sequence: TGTGCCAGCAGCTTATGGGACGAACCCGCGGGCCTCTACGAGCAGTACTTC. Its protein product is CASSLWDEPAGLYEQYF. Variable domain in full (rest from reference TRBV7-3 and TRBJ2-7): GAGVSQTPSNKVTEKGKYVELRCDPISGHTALYWYRQSLGQGPEFLIYFQGTGAADDSGLPNDRFFAVRPEGSVSTLKIQRTERGDSAVYLCASSLWDEPAGLYEQYFGPGTRLTVT.

J is TRBJ2-1 and V is TRBV11-1; 9 nucleotides match TRBD1. J gave up 1 base and V 6 bases, and 7 bases lay outside the gene matches. In germline, CDR1 is SGHAT, CDR2 FQDESV (reference sequence). The CDR3 length is 16 residues. The CDR3 DNA sequence: TGTGCCAGCAGTACGACAGGGGGTAGGTCCTACAATGAGCAGTTCTTC. This codes for CASSTTGGRSYNEQFF.

This chain links TRBV28 with TRBJ1-2; a weak D match, TRBD1 (5 bases). V dropped 4 bases and J dropped 2 bases, with 14 bases sitting between them. CDR1 MDHEN and CDR2 SYDVKM come from the germline V gene. The CDR3 totals 15 residues. The CDR3 spells CASSSPRQRNYGYTF. CDR3 DNA sequence: TGTGCCAGCAGTTCCCCCCGACAGCGGAACTATGGCTACACCTTC.

The J gene is TRBJ1-5, the V gene TRBV15; D is perhaps TRBD1 (5 bases). Trimming shortened V by 0 bases and J by 7 bases, and 16 bases separated the two germline ends. The V gene's germline CDR1 is LNHNV and CDR2 YYDKDF (reference sequence). This CDR3 is 16 amino acids long. The CDR3 DNA follows: TGTGCCACCAGCAGAGATCTATCGGACGGGGACCAGCCCCAGCATTTT. Translation: CATSRDLSDGDQPQHF.

The rearrangement links TRBV24-1 to TRBJ2-1; 11 bases fit TRBD2. Losses at the gene ends were 7 bases for V and 13 bases for J; bases not matched to a gene: 8. Germline CDR1 and CDR2: KGHDR and SFDVKD. The CDR3 is 13 amino acids. The CDR3: CATSPSTSGSQFF. CDR3 nucleotide sequence: TGTGCCACCAGCCCCTCAACTAGCGGGAGCCAGTTCTTC.

This chain uses TRBV30 with TRBJ1-1, with D hard to call. Trimming removed 3 bases from V and 12 bases from J, with 23 bases in between. The length of the CDR3 is 14 residues. Germline V gene data show CDR1 as GTSNPN and CDR2 as SVGIG (reference sequence). The chain's CDR3 is CAWRDWGTEDGPFF. The CDR3 DNA sequence: TGTGCCTGGAGGGATTGGGGTACCGAGGATGGGCCTTTCTTT.

DNA of the CDR3: TGTGCCAGCAGTCCCGCTAGCGGATACGAGCAGTACTTC. Its protein product is CASSPASGYEQYF. The J gene is TRBJ2-7, the V gene TRBV6-5; TRBD2 matches 7 bases. V shed 5 bases and J 4 bases; nucleotides not matched to a gene: 5. The germline CDR1 and CDR2 sequences are MNHEY and SVGAGI. The CDR3 covers 13 residues.

The rearrangement joins TRBV3-1 (or the pseudogene TRBV3-2) to TRBJ2-3, with D uncertain. The CDR3 is 14 residues long. Germline CDR1 LGHDT, CDR2 YNNKEL (reference sequence). Trimming took off 0 bases at V and 1 base at J, with 5 bases between the two ends. CDR3 region: CASSQDYRTDTQYF. CDR3 nucleotide sequence: TGTGCCAGCAGCCAAGACTATCGCACAGATACGCAGTATTTT.

The V and J genes are TRBV4-2 and TRBJ1-2, with 7 positions matching TRBD1. Germline assignment: CDR1 LGHNA and CDR2 YNFKEQ. The CDR3 is made up of 15 amino acids. Germline trimming cut 1 base from V and 2 bases from J; bases unmatched to any gene: 4. This CDR3 is CASSQGDSSNYGYTF. Written as DNA, the CDR3 is TGTGCCAGCAGCCAAGGGGACAGCTCCAACTATGGCTACACCTTC.

This chain joins TRBV4-3 and TRBJ2-1, with 10 bases identical to TRBD2. The CDR3 loop spans 16 amino acids. Trimming took 0 bases from V and 10 from J; bases not matched to a gene: 9. Germline V gene sequence: CDR1 LGHNA, CDR2 YSLEER. DNA of the CDR3: TGCGCCAGCAGCCAAGACCCAGCGGGGGGGCCGGACGAGCAGTTCTTC. It is translated as CASSQDPAGGPDEQFF.

This clone was counted only a few times. V usage is TRBV28 and J usage is TRBJ2-5; either TRBD1 or TRBD2 may supply D (5 bases each). The CDR3 covers 14 residues. V was shortened by 9 bases and J by 3 bases, with 17 bases between the two germline ends. Germline-derived CDR1 and CDR2 are MDHEN and SYDVKM. The CDR3 loop reads CASSDSLGEETQYF. CDR3 sequence (DNA): TGTGCCAGTTCAGACAGCCTGGGAGAAGAGACCCAGTACTTC.

The chain is built from TRBV19 and TRBJ2-7; 9 nucleotides line up with TRBD2. This CDR3 is 14 amino acids long. Germline CDR1 LNHDA, CDR2 SQIVND (reference sequence). Unmatched junction bases numbered 5, after V lost 5 bases and J lost 3 bases. CDR3 in DNA: TGTGCCAGTAGTGAGCTAGCGGGGATCTACGAGCAGTACTTC. As protein: CASSELAGIYEQYF.

This chain uses TRBV3-1 (or the pseudogene TRBV3-2) with TRBJ1-4; TRBD1 might be the D (5 bases). V gave up 1 base and J gave up 9 bases, with 15 bases separating them. The CDR3 extends over 15 amino acids. Per the germline V gene, CDR1 is LGHDT and CDR2 is YNNKEL (reference sequence). CDR3 nucleotides: TGTGCCAGCAGCCAAGCTTGGGGGGTGGGGAAAAAACTGTTTTTT. Translating gives CASSQAWGVGKKLFF.

The chain combines TRBV28 with TRBJ1-4, with 8 bases identical to TRBD1. Germline V gene data show CDR1 as MDHEN and CDR2 as SYDVKM. V gave up 3 bases and J gave up 8 bases; unmatched junction bases: 8. This CDR3 is built from 15 residues. Written as DNA, the CDR3 is TGTGCCAGCAGTTTCCAGTACAGGGGGGAGGAAAAACTGTTTTTT. It codes for CASSFQYRGEEKLFF.

V usage is TRBV28 and J usage is TRBJ2-7, with no clear D. In germline, CDR1 is MDHEN, CDR2 SYDVKM. CDR3 length: 15 residues. The germline V and J ends were trimmed by 2 bases and 6 bases, with 17 bases remaining between them. DNA of the CDR3: TGTGCCAGCAGTTTAGTCAGAGGAATACCTGCCGAGCAGTACTTC. This encodes CASSLVRGIPAEQYF.